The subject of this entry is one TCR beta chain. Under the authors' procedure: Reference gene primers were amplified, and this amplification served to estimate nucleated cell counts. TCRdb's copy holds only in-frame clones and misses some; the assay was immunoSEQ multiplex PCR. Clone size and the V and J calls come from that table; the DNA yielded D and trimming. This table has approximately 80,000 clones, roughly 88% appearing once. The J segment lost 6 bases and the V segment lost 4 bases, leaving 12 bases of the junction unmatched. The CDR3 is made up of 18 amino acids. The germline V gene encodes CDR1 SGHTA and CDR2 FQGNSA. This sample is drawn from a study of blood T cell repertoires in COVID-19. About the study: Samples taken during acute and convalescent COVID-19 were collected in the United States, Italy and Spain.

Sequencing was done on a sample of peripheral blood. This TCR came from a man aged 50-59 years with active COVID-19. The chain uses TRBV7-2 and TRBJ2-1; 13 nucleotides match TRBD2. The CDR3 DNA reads TGTGCCAGCAGCTCCTCCTTTGGGGGGACTAGCGGGATCAATGAGCAGTTCTTC. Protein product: CASSSSFGGTSGINEQFF.